This T cell receptor (beta chain) was documented in a study of shared clonotypes between healthy human individuals. Each donor was a Caucasian adult residing in Nashville, Tennessee. Study-level findings and limits: Sampling used blood alone; tissue repertoires probably differ.

With regard to this clone: Its matching antigen is unknown. Within the sample, other DNA sequences also encode this same CDR3.

Repertoires were generated with immunoSEQ multiplex PCR, while TCRdb's copy carries only in-frame clones and drops some. The repertoire holds some 1,100,000 clones, with around 78% as singletons. Sequenced sample: memory CD4+ T cells from PBMCs. Subset meaning: CD45RA-negative fraction. The receptor comes from a man between 18 and 35 years old in good health. Some clones in this sample may be carry-over from other donors' samples.

DNA of the CDR3: TGTGCCAGCAGCGGGTGGGGGAGAACTGAAGCTTTCTTT. It yields the protein CASSGWGRTEAFF. J is TRBJ1-1 and V is TRBV9; TRBD1 might be the D (5 bases). Germline CDR1 and CDR2: SGDLS and YYNGEE. The length of the CDR3 is 13 residues. The ends were cut back, 3 bases at V and 5 bases at J, with 11 bases in the middle.